This T cell receptor beta chain emerged from a study of cytomegalovirus exposure and HLA in healthy donors (dated by TCRdb to between 2016 and 2019). Study-wide context: The 700 or so repertoires of the first cohort and the 95 to 150 validation repertoires were produced on the same platform, according to a later analysis. The study aimed to test whether signatures of past pathogen exposure could be identified by cataloging public T cell receptors. Along with the approximately 650-subject first cohort, a separate validation cohort of over a hundred different subjects was used. The study combined high-throughput TCR immunosequencing, statistical association of individual TCRs with disease status, and machine learning to predict cytomegalovirus infection status. The research as a whole found: A total of fewer than 200 TCR beta chains were listed by the study as associated with cytomegalovirus. It was suggested by the authors that the approach could potentially be generalized to other disease states and immunological phenotypes. All 120 or so repertoires were used to score co-occurrence in the validation cohort in a later analysis, because that analysis had no HLA typing for the cohort. Most TCR sequences were seen in very few donors, while some public TCRs were found in many individuals. A few of the identified cytomegalovirus-associated TCR beta chains were confirmed in vitro to be specific for cytomegalovirus antigens. Subsequent analysis determined that TCRs grouped into clusters in the first cohort also showed a tendency toward co-occurrence across the approximately 110 validation repertoires, and 85% to 95% of cluster scores exceeded 0. In both the original and validation cohorts, the classifier was reported to diagnose cytomegalovirus status with high specificity and sensitivity.

The CDR3 runs 11 amino acids, cysteine and phenylalanine included. Left in the record is the CDR3 DNA by itself, 33 bases read in frame from the first base. Deletion took 7 bases off V and 7 bases off J, with a span of 10 bases between the germline ends. CDR1 and CDR2 are read off the germline V gene as SGHTA and FQGNSA. Donors formed part of the validation cohort, which comprised over a hundred subjects and was distinct from the first cohort of several hundred subjects. Concerning this clone: The target of this receptor is not known. No much larger clone is present one base from it, and per-base qualities are unavailable.

The method was the immunoSEQ multiplex PCR assay. From the authors' description of their analysis: A statistical classification framework was built to diagnose cytomegalovirus status from the catalog of TCR beta chain sequences. Drawn from immuneACCESS, this table holds only the in-frame rearrangements with V and J called that TCRdb kept. Clones are partly lost; checked studies trace under half to an unresolved V gene and leave the rest unexplained. From that table come the V and J calls and clone size; the DNA was used to work out D and trimming. This sample holds fewer than 250,000 clones; approximately 87% were observed only once. Of the sample, 2.6% falls within the top ten clones.

The chain employs TRBV7-2 and TRBJ2-5; the D segment could be TRBD2, given 5 matching bases. This sequence originates from a man younger than 35 in good health and CMV-seronegative. Material for sequencing was PBMCs. The sequenced DNA is TGTGCCAGCACCCCTGCGGGGACCCAGTACTTC. The resulting protein is CASTPAGTQYF.